This T cell receptor (beta chain) was sequenced in a study of CD8 T cells in Susac syndrome. RNA in amounts of roughly 0.5 to 1 ug was reverse transcribed with random hexamers. Across 54 Vbeta and 13 Jbeta, immunoSEQ multiplex PCR amplified TCR beta CDR3. Each CDR3 protein is one row after TCRdb ran MiXCR on the immunoSEQ multiplex PCR reads. The sample records under 95,000 distinct CDR3 sequences, approximately 95% being singletons. The V segment lost 4 bases and the J segment 3 bases; nucleotides outside the gene matches: 12. Germline V CDR1 and CDR2: SGDLS, YYNGEE. The CDR3 spans 17 residues. TEMRA cells were FACS-enriched, with CD8+ and CD4+ T cells isolated negatively.

This sequence originates from a human donor with Susac syndrome. The chain has TRBV9 and TRBJ2-3; 9 bases line up with TRBD1. Sequencing was performed on CD8+ T cells from PBMCs. The CDR3 DNA sequence: TGTGCCAGCAGCTCCCCCAGCGACAGGGGGTCGACAGATACGCAGTATTTT. This translates into CASSSPSDRGSTDTQYF.